This TCR beta chain was identified during a study of CD4 T cells in relation to SARS-CoV-2 and coronaviruses listed by TCRdb under 2021. About the study as a whole: In the ViraFEST assay, PBMCs were cultured with antigen for approximately 9 days, after which TCR beta CDR3s were sequenced to identify clonal expansions specific to the antigen. The full convalescent cohort of about a dozen patients had a median age of around 38 years, ranging from roughly 20 to 80 years. Of the roughly twelve convalescent patients, 8 were male and 4 were female, and two of the subjects were Hispanic. HLA restriction was mapped for shared crossreactive spike epitopes using patient-derived lymphoblastoid cell lines. Memory CD4+ T cell crossreactivity between SARS-CoV-2 and common cold coronavirus spike proteins was assessed at the TCR clonotype level in the study. The Adaptive Biotechnologies TCR-sequencing kit was used to sequence samples from a few pre-COVID donors and the naive versus memory experiments, whereas other data were Illumina-based. A different TCR-beta assay, based on Illumina, was used to sequence expansion assays from other donors in the study. Broader findings and caveats from the paper: Pre-pandemic and post-infection samples were not both contributed by any donor, so tracing of the source of pre-existing responses was limited. Sequencing naive versus memory cells indicated that the assay picks up memory recall responses, not primary responses primed during culture. Significantly weaker SARS-CoV-2-driven expansion was shown by crossreactive clones than by monoreactive clones, consistent with antigenic imprinting. Small numbers of patients and of tested TCRs were a limitation of the study. Approximately 60% of donors had memory CD4+ clonotypes that crossrecognized SARS-CoV-2 and at least one common cold coronavirus spike. Crossreactivity analysis centred on spike protein, so crossreactivity against other viral proteins was not assessed.

DNA from CEF-cultured naive and memory CD4+ T cells underwent immunoSEQ TCR-beta sequencing at survey level. The source study handled its data this way. During preprocessing, nonproductive sequences were removed, along with CDR3s that did not begin with C, did not end with F or W, or were shorter than 7 amino acids. The MANAFEST web app identified antigen-specific clonotypes based on expansion compared with the reference and other culture wells. A clone counted as positive if significantly expanded in 2 of 3 replicate wells versus the reference culture at FDR below 0.05. A further requirement for positive clones was significant expansion compared with all other tandem wells, along with an odds ratio above 5. Cultured and uncultured naive and memory CD4+ repertoires were searched for previously identified spike- and CEF-reactive CDR3s. CDR3 homology was quantified as pairwise Levenshtein distance, calculated with the stringdist R package after three terminal residues were trimmed from each end. Not all clones reach the TCRdb copy of this immuneACCESS table, which keeps in-frame sequences only. Checked studies attribute under half of the gap to unresolved V genes and leave the rest unexplained. The V and J calls and clone size are taken from that table; D and trimming were inferred from the DNA. Recorded for this sample are about 41,000 clones; 82% of them occurred a single time. The ten largest clonotypes hold around 4.8% of the sample.

Points on this clone: Its antigen target is currently unknown. Base qualities are not provided; no much larger clone lies one nucleotide away.

To separate naive from memory CD4+ T cells, cryopreserved PBMCs first underwent CD4 enrichment and then EasySep naive CD4+ T cell enrichment. For roughly 11 days, sorted naive or memory CD4+ T cells (over 9 x 10^4) were cultured at a 1:1 ratio with T cell-depleted PBMCs and CEF peptides. In general, every peptide culture condition was set up in three replicate wells. PBMCs were isolated from leukapheresis product or whole blood by Ficoll-Paque PLUS gradient centrifugation. PBMCs were either cryopreserved at -140°C or used fresh in the expansion assay. The QIAamp Micro DNA Kit was used to extract genomic DNA from the CD4+ T cells. Via the germline V gene (reference sequence), CDR1 is LNHDA and CDR2 SQIVND. The CDR3 runs 13 amino acids, cysteine and phenylalanine included. Only CDR3 DNA is held: 39 bases, read in frame from base 1. Deletion took 1 base off V and 5 bases off J, with a span of 9 bases between the germline ends.

The clonotype was recovered from an adult with COVID-19. Sequencing input: naive CD4+ T cells from PBMCs, cultured in vitro. The cell subset or site tag for this specimen amounts to: naive CD4+ T cells isolated by negative enrichment. Recombination joined TRBV19 with TRBJ2-7; the D gene is perhaps TRBD1, from 6 matching bases. The base sequence is TGTGCCAGTAGTATAGTCCCAGGGGACGAGCAGTACTTC. This codes for CASSIVPGDEQYF.